The sequence of this T cell receptor beta chain was determined in a study of T cell repertoires in cytomegalovirus infection. Looking at the study overall: HLA-B-restricted CMV epitopes that are well studied, plus recently identified HLA-C-restricted ones, were used by the study. Public signatures in TCR beta pointed to CMV infection and matching HLA type.

TCRdb processed the reads anew with MiXCR; each CDR3 protein has one entry. The sample lists hundreds of thousands of distinct CDR3 sequences; about 33% were seen once. Study outcomes and limitations: Clonotypes of TCR beta that were HLA-C-restricted and CMV-specific dominated the ex vivo response.

This clonotype was picked up a small number of times. Its target is not known. V was trimmed by 0 bases and J by 5 bases, leaving 7 bases between them. CDR1 and CDR2 from the germline V gene are SGHVS and FQNEAQ. This CDR3 is built from 13 residues. Sequenced material: cultured PBMCs, taken from culture after CMV antigen stimulation. The chain joins TRBV7-8 to TRBJ2-5; D not resolved. This TCR was sampled from a human donor in good health (CMV status not recorded). Some clones in this sample may be carry-over from other donors' samples. The CDR3 DNA follows: TGTGCCAGCAGCTTAGCGGCGGTGGAGACCCAGTACTTC. Its protein is CASSLAAVETQYF.